The 29 T cell receptor beta chains listed next were all sequenced from one sample in a study of blood T cell repertoires in COVID-19. The method was immunoSEQ multiplex PCR; TCRdb's version includes in-frame clones alone and lacks a portion of them. The sample holds roughly 97,000 clones, 75% to 90% seen once. What was sequenced was peripheral blood. All receptors derive from a man in his sixties with acute or convalescent COVID-19.

The chain is built from TRBV2 and TRBJ1-6; the D is unclear. V gave up 0 bases and J gave up 6 bases, with 3 bases separating them. The V gene's germline CDR1 is SNHLY and CDR2 FYNNEI. The CDR3 covers 13 residues. This CDR3 is CASSEASNSPLHF. CDR3 sequence (DNA): TGTGCCAGCAGTGAAGCGAGTAATTCACCCCTCCACTTT.

The chain employs TRBV9 and TRBJ2-5; D remains ambiguous. V lost 2 bases and J lost 1, with 6 bases in between. The CDR3 length is 13 residues. The V gene's germline CDR1 is SGDLS and CDR2 YYNGEE. CDR3 loop: CASSVSGQETQYF. For the CDR3, the DNA is TGTGCCAGCAGCGTTTCGGGCCAAGAGACCCAGTACTTC.

The chain combines TRBV23-1 with TRBJ1-5; D not resolved. TRBV23-1 carries the ORF label, with uncertain function. The CDR3 contains 17 residues. V was clipped by 0 bases and J by 0 bases, with 12 bases between them. The DNA for the CDR3 is TGCGCCAGCAGTCAATCGGTATTAGAAAATAGCAATCAGCCCCAGCATTTT. It is translated as CASSQSVLENSNQPQHF.

V usage is TRBV27 and J usage is TRBJ1-1; D might be TRBD1 (5 bases). V lost 10 bases, J lost 3 bases, and 18 bases lay in between. The CDR3 sequence is 14 residues long. Germline values: CDR1 MNHEY, CDR2 SMNVEV (reference sequence). The DNA of the CDR3 is TGTGCCATCAGGCGTCTCTCGGGGGACACTGAAGCTTTCTTT. This gives the protein CAIRRLSGDTEAFF.

For this clone: Other DNA sequences in this specimen translate into the identical CDR3. This chain joins TRBV24-1 and TRBJ2-5, with TRBD2 identical over 12 bases. The CDR3 spans 15 residues. The V and J ends lost 3 bases and 3 bases, in that order; junction bases with no gene match: 1. Germline lookup yields CDR1 KGHDR and CDR2 SFDVKD. The CDR3 spells CATSDRTSGKETQYF. CDR3 in DNA: TGTGCCACCAGTGATAGGACTAGCGGGAAAGAGACCCAGTACTTC.

The chain recombines TRBV5-1 with TRBJ1-6; no definite D call. This CDR3 comprises 13 residues. Germline V gene data show CDR1 as SGHRS and CDR2 as YFSETQ. Trimming cost V 8 bases and J 10 bases, with 16 bases left between them. The CDR3 is CASFQTPGSPLHF. CDR3 coding DNA: TGCGCCAGTTTCCAAACGCCGGGATCACCCCTCCACTTT.

Only one count was recorded for this clone. The chain recombines TRBV11-2 with TRBJ2-3; 12 bases agree with TRBD2. The CDR3 is 19 residues long. Per germline, CDR1 SGHAT and CDR2 FQNNGV. Trimming cost V 5 bases and J 6 bases; bases outside gene matches: 18. In DNA, the CDR3 is TGTGCCAGCAGCCGCCGGGACAACCTAGCGGGAGGGCCTGGGGATACGCAGTATTTT. This translates into CASSRRDNLAGGPGDTQYF.

The chain carries TRBV30 and TRBJ1-5, with D perhaps TRBD1 (6 bases). The V end was cut by 3 bases, the J end by 4 bases, with 10 bases between. This CDR3 has 13 residues. CDR1 and CDR2 from the germline V gene are GTSNPN and SVGIG (reference sequence). The CDR3 loop is CAWSLRGNQPQHF. CDR3 sequence (DNA): TGTGCCTGGAGCCTAAGGGGGAATCAGCCCCAGCATTTT.

This clone appeared a few times. This CDR3 reads CASSTSPGGYNEQFF. CDR3 DNA: TGTGCCAGCAGCACCTCTCCAGGGGGATACAATGAGCAGTTCTTC. The chain has TRBV11-2 and TRBJ2-1; 7 bases are a match to TRBD1. The V segment lost 5 bases and the J segment 4 bases; nucleotides outside the gene matches: 8. The germline V gene encodes CDR1 SGHAT and CDR2 FQNNGV. There are 15 residues in the CDR3.

The V call is TRBV7-9, the J call TRBJ1-5; D call uncertain. The CDR3 contains 13 residues. Per the germline V gene, CDR1 is SEHNR and CDR2 is FQNEAQ (reference sequence). The ends were cut back, 0 bases at V and 4 bases at J, with 4 bases in the middle. The CDR3 sequence: CASSLAPNQPQHF. For the CDR3, the DNA is TGTGCCAGCAGCTTAGCCCCTAATCAGCCCCAGCATTTT. Full variable domain (outside the CDR3, taken from reference TRBV7-9 and TRBJ1-5): DTGVSQNPRHKITKRGQNVTFRCDPISEHNRLYWYRQTLGQGPEFLTYFQNEAQLEKSRLLSDRFSAERPKGSFSTLEIQRTEQGDSAMYLCASSLAPNQPQHFGDGTRLSIL.

The DNA of the CDR3 is TGTGCCAGCAGTCCTTACAGGGGAGGTGGGGCCGGGGAGCTGTTTTTT. It is translated as CASSPYRGGGAGELFF. The V call is TRBV2, the J call TRBJ2-2; TRBD1 might be the D (7 bases). There are 16 residues in the CDR3. V lost 5 bases and J 6 bases, leaving 19 bases between the germline ends. Germline V gives CDR1 SNHLY, CDR2 FYNNEI. Based on the CDR3 plus reference TRBV2 and TRBJ2-2, the full variable domain is EPEVTQTPSHQVTQMGQEVILRCVPISNHLYFYWYRQILGQKVEFLVSFYNNEISEKSEIFDDQFSVERPDGSNFTLKIRSTKLEDSAMYFCASSPYRGGGAGELFFGEGSRLTVL.

J is TRBJ1-2 and V is TRBV3-1 (or the pseudogene TRBV3-2); unclear D gene. The V and J ends lost 4 bases and 4 bases respectively, with 13 bases between them. CDR3 size: 14 residues. CDR1 is LGHDT and CDR2 is YNNKEL in the germline V gene (reference sequence). The CDR3 loop reads CASSPSRRSYGYTF. The CDR3 coding sequence is TGTGCCAGCAGCCCAAGTCGGCGGTCCTATGGCTACACCTTC.

The rearrangement links TRBV6-1 to TRBJ1-5; D gene uncertain. The germline V gene has CDR1 MNHNS and CDR2 SASEGT. The CDR3 sequence is 11 residues long. Trimming removed 8 bases from V and 7 bases from J, with 9 bases in between. CDR3 residues: CASGRGQPQHF. The CDR3 region has the DNA TGTGCCAGCGGCCGAGGGCAGCCCCAGCATTTT.

The chain carries TRBV18 and TRBJ2-7; the match to TRBD2 covers 8 bases. CDR1 KGHSH and CDR2 LQKENI come from the germline V gene. The CDR3 covers 14 residues. V was clipped by 6 bases and J by 12 bases; unmatched bases: 16. DNA of the CDR3: TGTGCCAGCTCCCCCGGGACTAGAGTCGCCTCCGCGTACTTC. Translation: CASSPGTRVASAYF.

The chain links TRBV28 to TRBJ1-5; TRBD1 matches 7 bases. CDR3 length equals 15 residues. Germline CDR1 is MDHEN and CDR2 is SYDVKM. J gave up 5 bases and V 5 bases, and 9 bases lay outside the gene matches. The CDR3 DNA sequence: TGTGCCAGCAGTCACCTCTATCAGGGGGATCAGCCCCAGCATTTT. This sequence encodes CASSHLYQGDQPQHF.

This clone has a single count. J is TRBJ1-2 and V is TRBV23-1; D possibly corresponds to TRBD1 (5 bases). TRBV23-1 qualifies as an ORF whose function is uncertain. V was pared by 2 bases and J by 2 bases, with 18 bases between. The CDR3 runs 17 residues. CDR3 coding DNA: TGCGCCAGCAGTCAAAGTGGAGGGGCGCGAGGGAACTATGGCTACACCTTC. Translating it yields CASSQSGGARGNYGYTF.

The chain couples TRBV7-8 to TRBJ1-5; D is undetermined. CDR1 and CDR2 (germline): SGHVS, FQNEAQ. CDR3 size: 16 residues. V was clipped by 5 bases and J by 4 bases, with 18 bases between them. CDR3 nucleotides: TGTGCCAGCAGCCGCCTGGGAGCAAATGCTAATCAGCCCCAGCATTTT. Protein product: CASSRLGANANQPQHF.

This clone appeared a single time. V gene TRBV28 combines with J gene TRBJ1-3; D is possibly TRBD1 (6 bases). This CDR3 has 13 amino acids. The germline V gene encodes CDR1 MDHEN and CDR2 SYDVKM. The V and J ends lost 10 bases and 0 bases respectively, with 10 bases between them. Here the CDR3 reads CATGTFSGNTIYF. In nucleotides, the CDR3 is TGTGCCACCGGGACATTCTCTGGAAACACCATATATTTT. The full variable domain, completed using reference TRBV28 and TRBJ1-3, is DVKVTQSSRYLVKRTGEKVFLECVQDMDHENMFWYRQDPGLGLRLIYFSYDVKMKEKGDIPEGYSVSREKKERFSLILESASTNQTSMYLCATGTFSGNTIYFGEGSWLTVV.

Of note for this clone: Other nucleotide sequences in the sample specify the same CDR3. This rearrangement joins TRBV5-1 to TRBJ2-7; 8 bases align to TRBD1. The germline gives CDR1 SGHRS, CDR2 YFSETQ. This CDR3 is built from 14 residues. V shed 4 bases and J 2 bases; nucleotides not matched to a gene: 5. The CDR3, as DNA: TGCGCCAGCAGCCTGACAGGGGACCCCTACGAGCAGTACTTC. Its protein is CASSLTGDPYEQYF.

This chain links TRBV11-3 with TRBJ2-2, with D perhaps matching TRBD1 (5 bases). Germline V lookup: CDR1 SGHNT, CDR2 YENEEA. V lost 0 bases to trimming and J lost 6 bases, with 11 bases between them. The CDR3 length is 15 residues. CDR3 bases: TGTGCCAGCAGCTTAGACGGTCCCAGGGCCGGGGAGCTGTTTTTT. Its protein product is CASSLDGPRAGELFF.

For the CDR3, the DNA is TGTGCCAGCAGGGCAGGGAATTCACCCCTCCACTTT. Translating it yields CASRAGNSPLHF. The rearrangement links TRBV5-6 to TRBJ1-6; D possibly corresponds to TRBD1 (5 bases). Trimming left V 5 bases short and J 7 bases short, with 7 bases between. The CDR3 has 12 amino acids. Germline V gene data show CDR1 as SGHDT and CDR2 as YYEEEE. The variable domain in full, with the rest retrieved from reference TRBV5-6 and TRBJ1-6, is DAGVTQSPTHLIKTRGQQVTLRCSPKSGHDTVSWYQQALGQGPQFIFQYYEEEERQRGNFPDRFSGHQFPNYSSELNVNALLLGDSALYLCASRAGNSPLHFGNGTRLTVT.

DNA of the CDR3: TGTGCCAGCAGTTGGGAACAGGGAGTAGGGACTGAAGCTTTCTTT. Translation gives CASSWEQGVGTEAFF. V usage is TRBV6-6 and J usage is TRBJ1-1; tentative D call: TRBD1 (6 bases). The V and J ends lost 4 bases and 5 bases respectively, with 17 bases between them. Germline loops: CDR1 MNHNY, CDR2 SVGAGI (reference sequence). This CDR3 has 15 residues.

This chain uses TRBV19 with TRBJ2-3; 12 bases fit TRBD2. The CDR3 sequence is 16 residues long. Germline V gene lookup returns CDR1 LNHDA and CDR2 SQIVND (reference sequence). V shed 5 bases, J shed 5 bases, and the junction held 8 bases outside the gene matches. The CDR3, as DNA: TGTGCCAGTAGTGCGCCCCCGGGACTAGCGGGAGATACGCAGTATTTT. Protein product: CASSAPPGLAGDTQYF.

This clone has a single count. This chain links TRBV24-1 with TRBJ1-5; 8 nucleotides match TRBD1. With 6 bases clipped from V and 5 bases from J, the junction kept 2 bases outside the gene matches. The CDR3 runs 13 residues. The V gene's germline CDR1 is KGHDR and CDR2 SFDVKD. The chain's CDR3 is CATSRQGYQPQHF. The CDR3 nucleotides are TGTGCCACCAGTAGACAGGGGTATCAGCCCCAGCATTTT.

This chain uses TRBV5-1 with TRBJ2-3, with TRBD2 matching over 11 bases. CDR3 length: 17 residues. The junction had 5 bases not matched to a gene; V was cut back by 0 bases and J by 2 bases. CDR1 and CDR2 from the germline V gene are SGHRS and YFSETQ. The CDR3 loop reads CASSLGGTSGSTDTQYF. As DNA, the CDR3 is TGCGCCAGCAGCTTGGGAGGGACTAGCGGTTCCACAGATACGCAGTATTTT.

The chain uses TRBV4-1 and TRBJ2-1; TRBD2 aligns across 11 bases. V shed 1 base and J 10 bases; nucleotides not matched to a gene: 3. Germline CDR1 reads MGHRA; CDR2 reads YSYEKL. The CDR3 covers 14 residues. The CDR3 nucleotides are TGCGCCAGCAGCCAAGGGAGACTAGCGGGAGAGCAGTTCTTC. Translation gives CASSQGRLAGEQFF.

The chain has TRBV7-9 and TRBJ1-4, with TRBD1 identical over 9 bases. Per the germline V gene, CDR1 is SEHNR and CDR2 is FQNEAQ (reference sequence). The J segment lost 13 bases and the V segment lost 6 bases, leaving 18 bases of the junction unmatched. The CDR3 has 16 residues. For the CDR3, the DNA is TGTGCCAGCAGACCACAAAAACGTCGGGACAGGGAGGGACTGTTTTTT. Translating gives CASRPQKRRDREGLFF.

The rearrangement uses TRBV29-1 and TRBJ2-3, with a weak D call TRBD2 (6 bases). Germline V lookup: CDR1 SQVTM, CDR2 ANQGSEA. V was clipped by 5 bases and J by 6 bases, with 15 bases between them. CDR3 length: 13 amino acids. The CDR3 sequence: CSVQGGGRDTQYF. CDR3 sequence (DNA): TGCAGCGTTCAGGGAGGAGGTCGGGATACGCAGTATTTT.

The chain is built from TRBV5-4 and TRBJ1-6, with D unclear. CDR1 is SGHNT, CDR2 YYREEE, per germline (reference sequence). V lost 0 bases to trimming and J lost 6 bases, with 7 bases between them. This CDR3 has 14 residues. This chain's CDR3 is CASSLVGSNSPLHF. Here the CDR3 DNA reads TGTGCCAGCAGCTTGGTCGGGTCTAATTCACCCCTCCACTTT.